The 22 T cell receptor beta chains below come from one sample, sequenced in a study of shared T cell receptors in the human thymus. Some clones are missing from TCRdb's copy, which holds only in-frame ones; the method was immunoSEQ multiplex PCR. The repertoire consists of about 660,000 clones, with 80% to 90% occurring once and the leading ten covering more than 0.009%. These same data were also listed under a study on human thymus T cells.

Sequences were obtained from thymocytes. Receptors originate from a boy less than two years old with a congenital heart defect.

The CDR3 nucleotides are TGTGCCAGCAGAAGATACGATAGACCCCCAATGCACAGTCATACGCAGTATTTT. Translating gives CASRRYDRPPMHSHTQYF. The chain is built from TRBV28 and TRBJ2-3; unclear D gene. Germline V gene lookup returns CDR1 MDHEN and CDR2 SYDVKM. The CDR3 length is 18 residues. With 6 bases removed from V and 7 bases from J, the gap between germline ends came to 29 bases.

This chain connects TRBV11-2 to TRBJ1-3; the match to TRBD1 covers 9 bases. Trimming removed 1 base from V and 3 bases from J; junction bases left unmatched: 10. The CDR3 contains 18 residues. CDR1 SGHAT and CDR2 FQNNGV come from the germline V gene. The CDR3 DNA sequence: TGTGCCAGCAGCTTAGGGACAGGGGCTGTCGGTAGTGGAAACACCATATATTTT. Translating gives CASSLGTGAVGSGNTIYF.

V and J are TRBV7-9 and TRBJ1-2, with D perhaps TRBD1 (5 bases). This CDR3 contains 16 residues. Trimming took 6 bases from V and 7 from J, leaving 24 bases between them. Germline CDR1 is SEHNR and CDR2 is FQNEAQ (reference sequence). CDR3 residues: CASSHPPTEGKGGYTF. The CDR3 DNA sequence: TGTGCCAGCAGTCACCCCCCCACGGAGGGGAAAGGTGGCTACACCTTC. Drawing the rest from reference TRBV7-9 and TRBJ1-2, the complete variable domain is DTGVSQNPRHKITKRGQNVTFRCDPISEHNRLYWYRQTLGQGPEFLTYFQNEAQLEKSRLLSDRFSAERPKGSFSTLEIQRTEQGDSAMYLCASSHPPTEGKGGYTFGSGTRLTVV.

The chain uses TRBV6-5 and TRBJ2-1, with no clear D. CDR1 is MNHEY and CDR2 is SVGAGI in the germline V gene. The CDR3 length is 15 residues. The CDR3 coding sequence is TGTGCGGGCAAGCCGTCCGCTGATTCCGACAATGAGCAGTTCTTC. Amino acids: CAGKPSADSDNEQFF.

This chain connects TRBV14 to TRBJ2-1; a weak D match, TRBD2 (5 bases). The CDR3 extends over 18 amino acids. V shed 2 bases and J shed 4 bases, with 21 bases lying between them. Germline V lookup: CDR1 SGHDN, CDR2 FVKESK. The CDR3 is CASSQLRVGQEAYNEQFF. DNA of the CDR3: TGTGCCAGCAGCCAACTGAGGGTCGGGCAGGAGGCATACAATGAGCAGTTCTTC. Variable domain in full (rest from reference TRBV14 and TRBJ2-1): EAGVTQFPSHSVIEKGQTVTLRCDPISGHDNLYWYRRVMGKEIKFLLHFVKESKQDESGMPNNRFLAERTGGTYSTLKVQPAELEDSGVYFCASSQLRVGQEAYNEQFFGPGTRLTVL.

The CDR3 spells CASSLDLPGVNYGYTF. The DNA of the CDR3 is TGTGCCAGCAGCTTAGATCTCCCCGGGGTTAACTATGGCTACACCTTC. The chain recombines TRBV11-2 with TRBJ1-2; D uncertain. The CDR3 has 16 residues. Trimming removed 0 bases from V and 1 base from J, with 12 bases in between. CDR1 SGHAT and CDR2 FQNNGV come from the germline V gene.

This clone appeared a single time. V gene TRBV7-2 combines with J gene TRBJ2-3; 9 positions match TRBD2. This CDR3 has 19 residues. With V trimmed by 2 bases and J by 0 bases, 12 bases remained unmatched. Germline V gene lookup returns CDR1 SGHTA and CDR2 FQGNSA. In DNA, the CDR3 is TGTGCCAGCAGCTTAAGGATTCGGGCGGGGGGGGATAGCACAGATACGCAGTATTTT. Amino acids: CASSLRIRAGGDSTDTQYF.

The J gene is TRBJ2-7, the V gene TRBV15; D may be TRBD1 (5 bases). This CDR3 comprises 16 residues. Germline V gene sequence: CDR1 LNHNV, CDR2 YYDKDF (reference sequence). V was clipped by 5 bases and J by 0 bases, with 17 bases between them. For the CDR3, the DNA is TGTGCCACCAGCCCCCCCGTCTGGACACCCTCCTACGAGCAGTACTTC. It encodes CATSPPVWTPSYEQYF.

This chain joins TRBV10-3 and TRBJ1-1; D possibly corresponds to TRBD1 (5 bases). Germline-derived CDR1 and CDR2 are ENHRY and SYGVKD. Trimming removed 6 bases from V and 6 bases from J, with 20 bases in between. CDR3 length: 15 residues. The CDR3 DNA reads as TGTGCCATCAGGTTATCCAGGGTCTATGGACCTGAAGCTTTCTTT. Translation: CAIRLSRVYGPEAFF.

The chain links TRBV28 to TRBJ2-5; TRBD1 matches at 9 bases. Germline V gene lookup returns CDR1 MDHEN and CDR2 SYDVKM. The CDR3 covers 16 residues. V lost 3 bases, J lost 1 base, and 6 bases stayed unmatched. The CDR3 coding sequence is TGTGCCAGCAGTTTCTGGGAACAGGGGGCCCAAGAGACCCAGTACTTC. Translation gives CASSFWEQGAQETQYF. Variable domain in full (rest from reference TRBV28 and TRBJ2-5): DVKVTQSSRYLVKRTGEKVFLECVQDMDHENMFWYRQDPGLGLRLIYFSYDVKMKEKGDIPEGYSVSREKKERFSLILESASTNQTSMYLCASSFWEQGAQETQYFGPGTRLLVL.

The genes are TRBV18 and TRBJ1-2; no firm D call. CDR1 is KGHSH and CDR2 is LQKENI in the germline V gene. V lost 3 bases and J 8 bases, leaving 19 bases between the germline ends. This CDR3 comprises 15 residues. For the CDR3, the DNA is TGTGCCAGCTCACCGGGTACTTACCCCCTAGGCGGCTACACCTTC. Translating gives CASSPGTYPLGGYTF. Full variable domain (missing parts from reference TRBV18 and TRBJ1-2): NAGVMQNPRHLVRRRGQEARLRCSPMKGHSHVYWYRQLPEEGLKFMVYLQKENIIDESGMPKERFSAEFPKEGPSILRIQQVVRGDSAAYFCASSPGTYPLGGYTFGSGTRLTVV.

The chain combines TRBV28 with TRBJ2-7; 10 positions match TRBD1. V shed 5 bases, J shed 3 bases, and the junction held 7 bases outside the gene matches. Germline V gene lookup returns CDR1 MDHEN and CDR2 SYDVKM. The CDR3 runs to 15 residues. This chain's CDR3 is CASSDRTGGGYEQYF. In nucleotides, the CDR3 is TGTGCCAGCAGTGATAGGACAGGGGGGGGCTACGAGCAGTACTTC. The complete variable domain, with remaining parts taken from reference TRBV28 and TRBJ2-7, reads DVKVTQSSRYLVKRTGEKVFLECVQDMDHENMFWYRQDPGLGLRLIYFSYDVKMKEKGDIPEGYSVSREKKERFSLILESASTNQTSMYLCASSDRTGGGYEQYFGPGTRLTVT.

In the case of this clone: Within the sample, other DNA sequences also encode this same CDR3. V gene TRBV5-6 combines with J gene TRBJ2-7; D unresolved. This CDR3 contains 11 residues. Trimming pared 3 bases from V and 2 bases from J, leaving 3 bases between. CDR1 is SGHDT, CDR2 YYEEEE, per germline. CDR3 DNA sequence: TGTGCCAGCAGCTCCACCTACGAGCAGTACTTC. Its translation: CASSSTYEQYF.

J is TRBJ1-2 and V is TRBV20-1, with unresolved D. The V and J ends lost 4 bases and 9 bases respectively, with 9 bases between them. The CDR3 is 10 amino acids. CDR1 is DFQATT, CDR2 SNEGSKA, per germline (reference sequence). This chain's CDR3 is CSAILARYTF. DNA of the CDR3: TGCAGTGCTATTTTAGCACGCTACACCTTC.

The chain recombines TRBV9 with TRBJ1-1; maybe TRBD1 (5 bases). Germline V gene lookup returns CDR1 SGDLS and CDR2 YYNGEE. V lost 0 bases and J lost 7, with 16 bases in between. This CDR3 contains 15 residues. CDR3 in amino acids: CASSVGGQRSGEAFF. As DNA, the CDR3 is TGTGCCAGCAGCGTAGGGGGCCAAAGATCGGGTGAAGCTTTCTTT.

The gene calls are TRBV21-1 and TRBJ2-7; TRBD1, the table's D call, lacks a check against the DNA. TRBV21-1 is recorded as a pseudogene. There are 15 residues in the CDR3. The CDR3: CASSILEQKFYEQYF. For the CDR3, the DNA is TGTGCCAGCAGCATTCTCGAACAGAAATTCTACGAGCAGTACTTC.

This clone was seen only a few times. V gene TRBV18 combines with J gene TRBJ2-4, with 8 positions matching TRBD1. CDR1 and CDR2 (germline): KGHSH, LQKENI. CDR3 length equals 14 residues. With V trimmed by 3 bases and J by 15 bases, 13 bases remained unmatched. The CDR3 DNA follows: TGTGCCAGCTCACCCGGACAGGGTCAATCGATTTCGTACTTC. Its translation: CASSPGQGQSISYF.

The chain has TRBV30 and TRBJ1-2; 9 bases line up with TRBD1. The CDR3 loop spans 16 amino acids. The germline V gene encodes CDR1 GTSNPN and CDR2 SVGIG (reference sequence). V was clipped by 1 base and J by 3 bases; unmatched bases: 9. CDR3 DNA sequence: TGTGCCTGGAGTGATACCGGGACAGGGAATGACTATGGCTACACCTTC. Protein sequence: CAWSDTGTGNDYGYTF.

The chain recombines TRBV4-1 with TRBJ2-1; 8 positions agree with TRBD2. Germline trimming cut 1 base from V and 5 bases from J; bases unmatched to any gene: 4. The CDR3 loop spans 15 amino acids. Germline V gene data show CDR1 as MGHRA and CDR2 as YSYEKL. The CDR3 DNA is TGCGCCAGCAGCCAAGTGGGTAGCGGGAACAATGAGCAGTTCTTC. This translates into CASSQVGSGNNEQFF.

About this clone itself: At one boundary the junction diverges from the germline segment, which might be a read error. This sample includes further DNA sequences coding for the same CDR3. CDR3 DNA sequence: TGTGCCAGCAGCCAACAGGGGTTAAATTCCCCCCTCCACTTT. Translating gives CASSQQGLNSPLHF. This chain joins TRBV4-2 and TRBJ1-6; D may be TRBD1 (6 bases). From germline, CDR1 is LGHNA and CDR2 YNFKEQ. The CDR3 runs to 14 residues.

The rearrangement links TRBV7-8 to TRBJ2-1, with 13 bases fitting TRBD2. Trimming cost V 1 base and J 4 bases; bases outside gene matches: 7. CDR1 is SGHVS and CDR2 is FQNEAQ in the germline V gene. The CDR3 covers 18 residues. The CDR3 here is CASSLELAGGRRYNEQFF. The DNA of the CDR3 is TGTGCCAGCAGCTTAGAACTAGCGGGAGGGCGTCGGTACAATGAGCAGTTCTTC.

The J gene is TRBJ1-1, the V gene TRBV27, with 9 bases identical to TRBD1. J was trimmed by 7 bases and V by 5 bases; bases with no gene match: 8. Germline V CDR1 and CDR2: MNHEY, SMNVEV (reference sequence). This CDR3 has 14 amino acids. CDR3 in amino acids: CASSKQGAKGEAFF. The CDR3 region has the DNA TGTGCCAGCAGTAAACAGGGGGCGAAGGGTGAAGCTTTCTTT.